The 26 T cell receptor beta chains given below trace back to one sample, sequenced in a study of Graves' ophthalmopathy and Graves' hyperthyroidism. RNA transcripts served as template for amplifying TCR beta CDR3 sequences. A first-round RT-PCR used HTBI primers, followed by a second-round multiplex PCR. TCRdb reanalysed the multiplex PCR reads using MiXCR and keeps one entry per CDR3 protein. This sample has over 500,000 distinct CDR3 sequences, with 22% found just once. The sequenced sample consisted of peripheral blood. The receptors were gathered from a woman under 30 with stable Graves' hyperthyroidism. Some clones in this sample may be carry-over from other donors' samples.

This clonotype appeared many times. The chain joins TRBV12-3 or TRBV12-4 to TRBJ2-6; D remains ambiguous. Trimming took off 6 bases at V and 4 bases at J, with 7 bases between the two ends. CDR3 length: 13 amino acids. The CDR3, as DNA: TGTGCCAGCAGCCCGACCGGGGCCAACGTCCTGACTTTC. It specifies CASSPTGANVLTF.

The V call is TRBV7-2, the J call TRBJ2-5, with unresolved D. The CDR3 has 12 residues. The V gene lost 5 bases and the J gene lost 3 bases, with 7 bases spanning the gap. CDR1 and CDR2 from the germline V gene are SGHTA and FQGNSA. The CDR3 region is CASSPTKETQYF. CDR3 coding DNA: TGTGCCAGCAGCCCGACGAAAGAGACCCAGTACTTC.

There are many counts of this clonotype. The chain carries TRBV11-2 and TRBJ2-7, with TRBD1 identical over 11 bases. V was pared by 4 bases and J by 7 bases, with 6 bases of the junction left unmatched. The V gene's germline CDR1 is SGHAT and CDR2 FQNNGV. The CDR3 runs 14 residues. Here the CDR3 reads CASSWRTGGGEQYF. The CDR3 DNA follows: TGTGCCAGCAGCTGGAGGACAGGGGGCGGTGAGCAGTACTTC.

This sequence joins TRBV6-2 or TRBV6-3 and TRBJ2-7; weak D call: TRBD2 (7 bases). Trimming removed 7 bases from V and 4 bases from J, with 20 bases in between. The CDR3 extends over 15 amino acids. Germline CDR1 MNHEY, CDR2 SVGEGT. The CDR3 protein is CASTLEGGGEYEQYF. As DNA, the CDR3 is TGTGCCAGCACTCTAGAAGGGGGGGGCGAGTACGAGCAGTACTTC.

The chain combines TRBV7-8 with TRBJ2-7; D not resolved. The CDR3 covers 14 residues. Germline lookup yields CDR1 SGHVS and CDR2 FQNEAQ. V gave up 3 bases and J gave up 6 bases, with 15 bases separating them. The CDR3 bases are TGTGCCAGCAGCTTGGCGCTTTATTCCACCGAGCAGTACTTC. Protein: CASSLALYSTEQYF.

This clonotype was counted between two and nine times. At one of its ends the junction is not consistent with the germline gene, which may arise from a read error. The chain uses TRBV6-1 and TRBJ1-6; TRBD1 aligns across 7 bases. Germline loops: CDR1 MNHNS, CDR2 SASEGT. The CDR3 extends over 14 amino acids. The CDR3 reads CAISGSGDSSPLHF. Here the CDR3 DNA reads TGTGCCATCAGTGGGTCAGGGGACAGTTCACCCCTCCACTTT.

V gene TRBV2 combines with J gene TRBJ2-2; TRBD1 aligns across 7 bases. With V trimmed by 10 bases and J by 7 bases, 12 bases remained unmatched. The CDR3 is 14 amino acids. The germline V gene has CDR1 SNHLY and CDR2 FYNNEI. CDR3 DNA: TGTGCCACCTCAGGGGCAGGGGGACACGGGGAGCTGTTTTTT. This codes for CATSGAGGHGELFF.

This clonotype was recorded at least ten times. CDR3: CATSRANQPQHF. The DNA for the CDR3 is TGTGCCACCAGCAGAGCCAATCAGCCCCAGCATTTT. The genes are TRBV15 and TRBJ1-5, with D uncertain. The CDR3 runs 12 residues. Looked up from germline, CDR1 is LNHNV and CDR2 is YYDKDF (reference sequence). V was pared by 1 base and J by 3 bases, with 1 base between.

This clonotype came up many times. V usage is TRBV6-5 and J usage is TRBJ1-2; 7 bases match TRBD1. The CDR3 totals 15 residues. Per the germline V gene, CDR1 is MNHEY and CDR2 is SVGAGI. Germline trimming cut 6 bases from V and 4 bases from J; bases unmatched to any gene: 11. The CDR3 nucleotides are TGTGCCAGCAGCATAACAGGGGCACAGAGCTATGGCTACACCTTC. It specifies CASSITGAQSYGYTF.

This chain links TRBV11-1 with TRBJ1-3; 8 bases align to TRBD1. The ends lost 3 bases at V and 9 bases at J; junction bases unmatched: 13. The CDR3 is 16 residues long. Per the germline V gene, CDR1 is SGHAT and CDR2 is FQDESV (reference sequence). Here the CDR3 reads CASSFLWDGQGGTIYF. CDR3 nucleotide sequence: TGTGCCAGCAGCTTCCTATGGGACGGACAGGGAGGCACCATATATTTT.

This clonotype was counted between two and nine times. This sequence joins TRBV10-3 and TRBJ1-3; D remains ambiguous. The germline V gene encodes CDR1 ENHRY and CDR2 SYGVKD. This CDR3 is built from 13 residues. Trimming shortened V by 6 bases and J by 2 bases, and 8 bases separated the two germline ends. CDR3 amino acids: CAIRGSAGNTIYF. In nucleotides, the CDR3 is TGTGCCATCAGGGGCTCTGCTGGAAACACCATATATTTT.

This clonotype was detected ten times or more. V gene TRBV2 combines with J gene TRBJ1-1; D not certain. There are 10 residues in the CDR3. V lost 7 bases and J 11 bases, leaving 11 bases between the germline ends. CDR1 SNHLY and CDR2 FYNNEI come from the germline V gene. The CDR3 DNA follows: TGTGCCAGCAACGCTGGGTGGGCTTTCTTT. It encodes CASNAGWAFF.

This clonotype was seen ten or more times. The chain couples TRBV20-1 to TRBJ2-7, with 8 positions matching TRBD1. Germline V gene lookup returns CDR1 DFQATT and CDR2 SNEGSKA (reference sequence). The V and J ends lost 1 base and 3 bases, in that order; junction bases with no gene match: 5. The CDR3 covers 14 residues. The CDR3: CSARGETGVYEQYF. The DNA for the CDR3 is TGCAGTGCTAGAGGGGAGACAGGGGTCTACGAGCAGTACTTC.

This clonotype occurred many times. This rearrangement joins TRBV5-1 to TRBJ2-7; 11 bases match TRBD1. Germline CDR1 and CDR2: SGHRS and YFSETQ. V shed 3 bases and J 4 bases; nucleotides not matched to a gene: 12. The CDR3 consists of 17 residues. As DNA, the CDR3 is TGCGCCAGCAGCTGGGGGCACGGACAGGGGGCTTCGTACGAGCAGTACTTC. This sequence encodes CASSWGHGQGASYEQYF.

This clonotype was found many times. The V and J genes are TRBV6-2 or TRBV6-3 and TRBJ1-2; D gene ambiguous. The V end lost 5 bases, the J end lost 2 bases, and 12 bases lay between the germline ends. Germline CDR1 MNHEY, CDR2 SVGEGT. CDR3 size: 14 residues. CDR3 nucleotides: TGTGCCAGCAGTCCAGACGGGAGGAACTATGGCTACACCTTC. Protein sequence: CASSPDGRNYGYTF.

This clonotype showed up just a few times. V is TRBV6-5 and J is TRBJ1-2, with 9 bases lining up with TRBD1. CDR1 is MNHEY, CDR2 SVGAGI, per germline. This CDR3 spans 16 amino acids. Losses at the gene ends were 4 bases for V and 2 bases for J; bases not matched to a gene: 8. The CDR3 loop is CASSLQGADVNYGYTF. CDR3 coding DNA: TGTGCCAGCAGTTTACAGGGGGCGGATGTGAACTATGGCTACACCTTC.

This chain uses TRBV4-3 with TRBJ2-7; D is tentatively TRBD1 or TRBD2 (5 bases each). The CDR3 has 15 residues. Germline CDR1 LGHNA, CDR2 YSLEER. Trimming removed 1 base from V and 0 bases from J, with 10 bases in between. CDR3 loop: CASSQGTGLSYEQYF. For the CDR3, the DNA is TGCGCCAGCAGCCAAGGAACAGGACTCTCCTACGAGCAGTACTTC.

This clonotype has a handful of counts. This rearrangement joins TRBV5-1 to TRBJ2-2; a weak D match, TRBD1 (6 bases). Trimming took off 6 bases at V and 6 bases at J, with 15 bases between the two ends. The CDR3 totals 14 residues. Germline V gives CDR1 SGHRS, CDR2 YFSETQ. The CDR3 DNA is TGCGCCAGCAACGCGGACAGCGGACCCGGGGAGCTGTTTTTT. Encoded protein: CASNADSGPGELFF.

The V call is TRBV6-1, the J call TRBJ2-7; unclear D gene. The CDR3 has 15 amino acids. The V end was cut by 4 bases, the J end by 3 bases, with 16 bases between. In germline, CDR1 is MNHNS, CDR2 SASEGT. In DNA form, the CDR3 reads TGTGCCAGCAGTGCCAATTACTGGGCCAACTACGAGCAGTACTTC. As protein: CASSANYWANYEQYF.

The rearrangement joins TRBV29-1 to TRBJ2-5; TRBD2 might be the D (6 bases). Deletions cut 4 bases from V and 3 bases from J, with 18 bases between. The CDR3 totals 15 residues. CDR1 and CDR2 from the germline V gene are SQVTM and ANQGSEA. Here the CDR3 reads CSVVSPGLFKETQYF. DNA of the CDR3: TGCAGCGTTGTCTCTCCGGGACTGTTTAAAGAGACCCAGTACTTC.

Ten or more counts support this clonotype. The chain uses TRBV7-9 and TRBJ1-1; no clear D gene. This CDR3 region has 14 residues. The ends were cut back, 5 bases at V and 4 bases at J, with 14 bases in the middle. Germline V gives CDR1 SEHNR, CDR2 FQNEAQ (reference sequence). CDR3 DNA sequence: TGTGCCAGCAGCAAAAACGTGGCTCCCACTGAAGCTTTCTTT. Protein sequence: CASSKNVAPTEAFF.

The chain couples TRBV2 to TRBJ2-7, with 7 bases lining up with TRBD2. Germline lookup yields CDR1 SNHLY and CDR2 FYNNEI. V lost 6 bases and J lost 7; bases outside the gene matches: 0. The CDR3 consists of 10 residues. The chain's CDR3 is CASRAGEQYF. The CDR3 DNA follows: TGTGCCAGCAGAGCGGGGGAGCAGTACTTC.

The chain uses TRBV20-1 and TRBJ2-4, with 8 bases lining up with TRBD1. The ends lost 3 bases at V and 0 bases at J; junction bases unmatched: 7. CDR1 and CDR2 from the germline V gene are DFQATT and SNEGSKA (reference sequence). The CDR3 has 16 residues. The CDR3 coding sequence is TGCAGTGCTAGTGCGCAGGGGGCCCTAGCCAAAAACATTCAGTACTTC. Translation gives CSASAQGALAKNIQYF.

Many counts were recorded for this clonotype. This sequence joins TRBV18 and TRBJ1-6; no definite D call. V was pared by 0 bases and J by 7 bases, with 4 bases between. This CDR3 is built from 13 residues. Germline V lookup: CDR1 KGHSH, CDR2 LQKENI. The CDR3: CASSPPSNSPLHF. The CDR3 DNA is TGTGCCAGCTCACCACCGTCGAATTCACCCCTCCACTTT. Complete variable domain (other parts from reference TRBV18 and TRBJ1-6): NAGVMQNPRHLVRRRGQEARLRCSPMKGHSHVYWYRQLPEEGLKFMVYLQKENIIDESGMPKERFSAEFPKEGPSILRIQQVVRGDSAAYFCASSPPSNSPLHFGNGTRLTVT.

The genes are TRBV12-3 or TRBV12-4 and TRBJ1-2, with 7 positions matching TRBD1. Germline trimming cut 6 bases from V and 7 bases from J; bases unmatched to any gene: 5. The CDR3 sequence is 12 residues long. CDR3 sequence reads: CASRDDRVGYTF. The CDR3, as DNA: TGTGCCAGCAGGGATGACAGGGTTGGCTACACCTTC.

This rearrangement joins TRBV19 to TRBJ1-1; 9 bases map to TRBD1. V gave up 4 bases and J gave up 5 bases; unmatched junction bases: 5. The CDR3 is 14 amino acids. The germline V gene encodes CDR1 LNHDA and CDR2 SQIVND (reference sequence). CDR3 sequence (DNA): TGTGCCAGTAGTAGACCGGGACAGGGTACTGAAGCTTTCTTT. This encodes CASSRPGQGTEAFF.